The clone carrying this TCR beta chain was counted ten times or more. Primed by a sample-barcoded 5' primer and a J-beta primer mix, a second PCR proceeded for about 6 to 12 cycles. TCRdb called the 5' RACE reads again in MiXCR, with one record for every CDR3 protein. The sample has about 640,000 distinct CDR3 sequences, less than 35% seen once. The data stem from a study of blood T cells in healthy people across ages. Germline values: CDR1 DFQATT, CDR2 SNEGSKA (reference sequence). V lost 3 bases and J 6 bases, leaving 9 bases between the germline ends. The CDR3 has 11 amino acids. Donation came from healthy Caucasian individuals in Russia who were aged about 6 to 100.

The gene calls are TRBV20-1 and TRBJ2-7; maybe TRBD1 (6 bases). This TCR derives from a woman of 80 years or more in good health. Input material: blood. The chain's CDR3 is CSASGGREQYF. The CDR3 nucleotides read TGCAGTGCTAGTGGGGGCCGCGAGCAGTACTTC.